A selection of T cell receptor beta chains follows, all from one sample in a study of human T cells and chemical hapten exposure. TCRdb called the RACE reads again in MiXCR, with one record for every CDR3 protein. Among more than 250,000 distinct CDR3 sequences listed, 7.5% to 9% were seen once. The source material was whole blood, sampled in connection with sensitization to the hapten diphenylcyclopropenone (DPC). These TCRs come from a woman in her thirties or forties with alopecia areata. Some clones in this sample may be carry-over from other donors' samples. CDR3s include the opening cysteine and the closing phenylalanine or tryptophan. The D gene is left open where the match is weak. Clone size is stated in some rows and not others, as once, few, many or a class when expanded.

many	-	TRBJ2-2	TRBV20-1	CSARVFGGWGGELFF	TGCAGTGCTAGAGTGTTCGGGGGCTGGGGCGGGGAGCTGTTTTTT
-	TRBD2	TRBJ2-3	TRBV11-2	CASSLGVTFGGGEKDTQYF	TGTGCCAGCAGCTTAGGTGTAACGTTTGGGGGAGGGGAGAAAGATACGCAGTATTTT
few	TRBD2	TRBJ2-3	TRBV28	CASSFAGVSTDTQYF	TGTGCCAGCAGTTTTGCGGGAGTAAGCACAGATACGCAGTATTTT
-	-	TRBJ1-5	TRBV27	CASSLSQGMGQPQHF	TGTGCCAGCAGTTTATCTCAGGGGATGGGTCAGCCCCAGCATTTT
few	TRBD2	TRBJ2-1	TRBV6-5	CASSPTSGRYEQFF	TGTGCCAGCAGTCCGACTAGCGGGAGGTATGAGCAGTTCTTC
-	TRBD2	TRBJ2-1	TRBV20-1	CSARSLAGSSYNEQFF	TGCAGTGCTAGAAGTCTAGCGGGGAGCTCCTACAATGAGCAGTTCTTC
-	TRBD2	TRBJ2-1	TRBV29-1	CSVGRDGLADNEQFF	TGCAGCGTCGGAAGGGACGGACTAGCCGACAATGAGCAGTTCTTC
many	TRBD1	TRBJ2-1	TRBV12-3/TRBV12-4	CASSRTRTGDEQFF	TGTGCCAGCAGTAGAACCCGGACAGGGGATGAGCAGTTCTTC
few	-	TRBJ1-3	TRBV6-2/TRBV6-3	CASSYSSRASYDSGNTIYF	TGTGCCAGCAGTTACTCGAGTCGGGCTTCTTATGATTCTGGAAACACCATATATTTT
-	TRBD1	TRBJ2-7	TRBV20-1	CSARDPHRGSYEQYF	TGCAGTGCTAGAGATCCCCACAGGGGCTCCTACGAGCAGTACTTC
few	-	TRBJ2-5	TRBV25-1	CASSGAETQYF	TGTGCCAGCAGTGGGGCGGAGACCCAGTACTTC
few	TRBD2	TRBJ2-7	TRBV5-1	CASSILPGTSFYEQYF	TGCGCCAGCAGCATCCTTCCCGGGACTAGCTTCTACGAGCAGTACTTC
few	-	TRBJ1-4	TRBV24-1	CATSDSGPSGATNEKLFF	TGTGCCACCAGTGATTCAGGACCATCCGGAGCAACTAATGAAAAACTGTTTTTT
few	TRBD1	TRBJ1-1	TRBV20-1	CSAREATGGRSEAFF	TGCAGTGCTAGAGAAGCGACAGGGGGCAGGTCTGAAGCTTTCTTT
-	-	TRBJ2-7	TRBV6-6	CASRQGRLWEQYF	TGTGCCAGCAGACAGGGTCGTCTTTGGGAGCAGTACTTC
few	-	TRBJ1-1	TRBV28	CASSSLGKAFF	TGTGCCAGCAGTTCCCTGGGGAAAGCTTTCTTT
many	-	TRBJ2-5	TRBV7-2	CASSYLREETQYF	TGTGCCAGCAGCTACCTCAGGGAAGAGACCCAGTACTTC
-	TRBD2	TRBJ2-1	TRBV28	CASSFGGLAFHNEQFF	TGTGCCAGCAGTTTTGGTGGACTAGCTTTCCACAATGAGCAGTTCTTC
few	-	TRBJ1-1	TRBV28	CASRPGQNGVYTEAFF	TGTGCCAGCAGACCGGGACAAAATGGTGTGTACACTGAAGCTTTCTTT
-	-	TRBJ2-7	TRBV25-1	CASSEGVGVEQYF	TGTGCCAGCAGTGAGGGGGTAGGGGTCGAGCAGTACTTC
few	TRBD1	TRBJ1-1	TRBV29-1	CSVGQDLTEAFF	TGCAGCGTCGGACAGGATCTTACTGAAGCTTTCTTT
few	TRBD1	TRBJ2-1	TRBV28	CASRPSGQGSYNEQFF	TGTGCCAGCAGGCCATCGGGACAGGGCAGCTACAATGAGCAGTTCTTC
few	TRBD2	TRBJ2-1	TRBV12-3/TRBV12-4	CASSLRTSGEQFF	TGTGCCAGCAGCCTTAGGACTAGCGGGGAGCAGTTCTTC
-	-	TRBJ2-7	TRBV27	CASRPGANHEQYF	TGTGCCAGCCGACCAGGGGCGAACCACGAGCAGTACTTC
many	TRBD1	TRBJ1-2	TRBV7-2	CASRTGQGTEGYTF	TGTGCCAGCAGGACCGGACAGGGAACCGAGGGCTACACCTTC
-	-	TRBJ1-3	TRBV12-3/TRBV12-4	CASAPALVDTIYF	TGTGCCAGCGCCCCCGCCCTGGTGGACACCATATATTTT
few	-	TRBJ2-5	TRBV11-1	CASSFQAGGETQYF	TGTGCCAGCAGCTTTCAAGCGGGCGGAGAGACCCAGTACTTC
-	-	TRBJ1-2	TRBV20-1	CSARYETNYGYTF	TGCAGTGCTAGATATGAAACTAACTATGGCTACACCTTC
-	TRBD2	TRBJ2-7	TRBV20-1	CSAGGLAGARYEQYF	TGCAGTGCTGGCGGACTAGCGGGAGCAAGGTACGAGCAGTACTTC
-	-	TRBJ1-1	TRBV29-1	CSGRGGVNTEAFF	TGCAGCGGTCGGGGAGGTGTGAACACTGAAGCTTTCTTT
few	-	TRBJ2-3	TRBV7-8	CASSLTDYTDTQYF	TGTGCCAGCAGCTTAACAGACTACACAGATACGCAGTATTTT
many	-	TRBJ2-1	TRBV6-5	CASSYSNLASEQFF	TGTGCCAGCAGTTACTCCAACCTAGCGAGTGAGCAGTTCTTC
-	TRBD1	TRBJ1-1	TRBV29-1	CSVDPNRGGEAFF	TGCAGCGTTGACCCCAACAGGGGAGGTGAAGCTTTCTTT
few	TRBD1	TRBJ1-1	TRBV5-1	CASSVQGAAEAFF	TGCGCCAGCAGCGTACAGGGGGCCGCTGAAGCTTTCTTT
few	-	TRBJ1-1	TRBV27	CASDARRGRKPEAFF	TGTGCCAGCGACGCCCGTCGGGGGCGCAAACCTGAAGCTTTCTTT
few	-	TRBJ1-2	TRBV28	CASSLTPTGGYTF	TGTGCCAGCAGTCTTACACCGACGGGTGGCTACACCTTC
few	TRBD1	TRBJ2-2	TRBV28	CASSLSGGSNTGELFF	TGTGCCAGCAGTCTATCAGGGGGCTCGAACACCGGGGAGCTGTTTTTT
many	TRBD1	TRBJ1-1	TRBV6-5	CASSRQGYTEAFF	TGTGCCAGCAGCCGACAGGGGTACACTGAAGCTTTCTTT
few	TRBD2	TRBJ2-1	TRBV12-3/TRBV12-4	CASSPSGNFVDEQFF	TGTGCCAGCAGTCCGAGCGGGAATTTCGTAGATGAGCAGTTCTTC
few	-	TRBJ1-5	TRBV28	CASSRLSDGKPQHF	TGTGCCAGCAGTCGCCTATCGGATGGGAAGCCCCAGCATTTT
many	TRBD1	TRBJ2-6	TRBV29-1	CSVGQGLSGANVLTF	TGCAGCGTTGGACAGGGCCTCTCTGGGGCCAACGTCCTGACTTTC